This passage covers 18 T cell receptor beta chains from one sample sequenced in a study of cytotoxic CD8 clonotypes in ibrutinib-treated CLL. Some clones are missing from TCRdb's copy, which holds only in-frame ones; the method was immunoSEQ multiplex PCR. The table includes around 250,000 clones, 70% detected once. The starting material was PBMCs, obtained after 24 months of ibrutinib treatment. The receptors derive from a human donor with chronic lymphocytic leukemia.

The chain uses TRBV10-3 and TRBJ2-7, with 9 bases fitting TRBD2. J lost 1 base, V lost 10 bases, and 5 bases had no gene match. CDR1 is ENHRY, CDR2 SYGVKD, per germline. The CDR3 length is 13 residues. CDR3 nucleotides: TGTGCCACCGGGACTAGCAGTTCCTACGAGCAGTACTTC. Translating it yields CATGTSSSYEQYF.

This CDR3 reads CASSPSGQAGDTQYF. CDR3 nucleotide sequence: TGTGCCAGCAGCCCCTCGGGACAGGCGGGAGATACGCAGTATTTT. The chain links TRBV7-3 to TRBJ2-3, with 8 bases that match TRBD1. This CDR3 region has 15 residues. CDR1 and CDR2 from the germline V gene are SGHTA and FQGTGA. V gave up 5 bases and J gave up 5 bases; unmatched junction bases: 9.

J is TRBJ2-1 and V is TRBV9, with 7 bases that match TRBD2. The CDR3 totals 12 residues. Trimming removed 4 bases from V and 7 bases from J; junction bases left unmatched: 2. CDR1 and CDR2 from the germline V gene are SGDLS and YYNGEE. The DNA of the CDR3 is TGTGCCAGCAGCCCGGGAGGAAATGAGCAGTTCTTC. This encodes CASSPGGNEQFF.

This sequence joins TRBV18 and TRBJ1-3; no clear D. CDR1 and CDR2 (germline): KGHSH, LQKENI. V shed 6 bases and J shed 0 bases, with 9 bases lying between them. The CDR3 is 14 residues long. CDR3 protein: CASSYEASGNTIYF. CDR3 DNA: TGTGCCAGCTCTTACGAGGCCTCTGGAAACACCATATATTTT.

The V and J genes are TRBV4-2 and TRBJ2-3; D is undetermined. Germline values: CDR1 LGHNA, CDR2 YNFKEQ. This CDR3 comprises 16 residues. The V end was cut by 2 bases, the J end by 0 bases, with 12 bases between. The CDR3 is CASSQMGAASTDTQYF. CDR3 coding DNA: TGTGCCAGCAGCCAAATGGGCGCTGCTAGCACAGATACGCAGTATTTT.

The CDR3 bases are TGTGCCATCAGTGTGGGGACTGAAGCTTTCTTT. It yields the protein CAISVGTEAFF. The V gene is TRBV10-3, the J gene TRBJ1-1; D gene uncertain. The CDR3 has 11 amino acids. With 4 bases removed from V and 5 bases from J, the gap between germline ends came to 5 bases. The germline V gene has CDR1 ENHRY and CDR2 SYGVKD.

The rearrangement uses TRBV15 and TRBJ1-4, with D hard to call. Germline CDR1 is LNHNV and CDR2 is YYDKDF (reference sequence). The CDR3 is 18 amino acids. The ends were cut back, 0 bases at V and 0 bases at J, with 14 bases in the middle. Here the CDR3 reads CATSRDSSPHATNEKLFF. CDR3 nucleotide sequence: TGTGCCACCAGCAGAGATTCGTCTCCCCATGCAACTAATGAAAAACTGTTTTTT.

This chain joins TRBV7-8 and TRBJ1-1; no reliable D call. There are 16 residues in the CDR3. Trimming took off 2 bases at V and 2 bases at J, with 15 bases between the two ends. Germline V gives CDR1 SGHVS, CDR2 FQNEAQ. CDR3 DNA sequence: TGTGCCAGCAGCTTACGGTTAGGTGGGCCTAACACTGAAGCTTTCTTT. It translates to CASSLRLGGPNTEAFF.

About this clone itself: Other DNA sequences of this sample code for an identical CDR3. The chain couples TRBV28 to TRBJ2-7; D is ambiguous. The CDR3 runs 12 residues. The ends were cut back, 4 bases at V and 2 bases at J, with 6 bases in the middle. Germline lookup yields CDR1 MDHEN and CDR2 SYDVKM. The CDR3 DNA follows: TGTGCCAGCAGTTCCAATCCCTACGAGCAGTACTTC. Encoded protein: CASSSNPYEQYF.

This clone was counted ten times or more. The chain is built from TRBV7-2 and TRBJ2-5, with D possibly being TRBD2 (6 bases). This CDR3 region has 17 residues. Germline V CDR1 and CDR2: SGHTA, FQGNSA. V gave up 5 bases and J gave up 0 bases, with 19 bases separating them. CDR3 sequence (DNA): TGTGCCAGCAGCCCAGACGGCCTCCGGGGGTACCAAGAGACCCAGTACTTC. Translation gives CASSPDGLRGYQETQYF.

This clone was seen a handful of times. The chain is built from TRBV6-5 and TRBJ1-5; a weak D match, TRBD1 (5 bases). The V gene's germline CDR1 is MNHEY and CDR2 SVGAGI. This CDR3 has 14 amino acids. Trimming pared 5 bases from V and 9 bases from J, leaving 17 bases between. The CDR3 region has the DNA TGTGCCAGCAGTCCCGGGGCCAATCATGGGCCCCAGCATTTT. Its protein product is CASSPGANHGPQHF.

This chain uses TRBV7-2 with TRBJ2-1, with D possibly matching TRBD2 (5 bases). V was cut by 1 base and J by 15 bases, with 16 bases left in between. Germline V gene sequence: CDR1 SGHTA, CDR2 FQGNSA. The CDR3 spans 13 residues. As DNA, the CDR3 is TGTGCCAGCAGCTTAGGCGGGTCCCAGGTGGGGTTCTTC. It specifies CASSLGGSQVGFF. The variable domain in full, completed from reference TRBV7-2 and TRBJ2-1, reads GAGVSQSPSNKVTEKGKDVELRCDPISGHTALYWYRQSLGQGLEFLIYFQGNSAPDKSGLPSDRFSAERTGGSVSTLTIQRTQQEDSAVYLCASSLGGSQVGFFGPGTRLTVL.

This chain links TRBV27 with TRBJ2-7, with TRBD2 matching over 7 bases. Trimming cost V 6 bases and J 2 bases; bases outside gene matches: 19. Germline V gene lookup returns CDR1 MNHEY and CDR2 SMNVEV (reference sequence). CDR3 length equals 18 residues. The CDR3 loop is CASSPLRTGASGAYEQYF. For the CDR3, the DNA is TGTGCCAGCAGCCCCCTCAGGACCGGAGCTAGCGGAGCCTACGAGCAGTACTTC.

The J gene is TRBJ2-3, the V gene TRBV6-6, with TRBD2 identical over 7 bases. V gave up 7 bases and J gave up 1 base; unmatched junction bases: 2. The CDR3 runs 13 residues. Germline V lookup: CDR1 MNHNY, CDR2 SVGAGI (reference sequence). The CDR3 protein is CASITSGTDTQYF. The CDR3 DNA follows: TGTGCCAGCATCACTAGCGGCACAGATACGCAGTATTTT.

A few counts support this clone. This rearrangement joins TRBV7-3 to TRBJ2-7; D remains ambiguous. Germline values: CDR1 SGHTA, CDR2 FQGTGA. Trimming stripped 1 base from V and 5 bases from J, with 12 bases between. The CDR3 is made up of 14 amino acids. CDR3 coding DNA: TGTGCCAGCAGCTTAAGCCGGCACCAGGACGAGCAGTACTTC. Encoded protein: CASSLSRHQDEQYF.

This rearrangement joins TRBV6-5 to TRBJ2-1; 10 positions agree with TRBD2. The germline V gene encodes CDR1 MNHEY and CDR2 SVGAGI. This CDR3 contains 16 residues. V lost 2 bases to trimming and J lost 7 bases; unmatched junction nucleotides: 8. CDR3 nucleotide sequence: TGTGCCAGCAGTTACAATCTAGCGGGAGTGGGGAATGAGCAGTTCTTC. Protein product: CASSYNLAGVGNEQFF.

The DNA for the CDR3 is TGTGCCAGCAGCTTGAGCTCGCTAGCGGGAGGGCCTACTGAGCAGTTCTTC. Protein product: CASSLSSLAGGPTEQFF. J is TRBJ2-1 and V is TRBV5-6, with 12 bases lining up with TRBD2. The CDR3 is made up of 17 amino acids. Germline CDR1 and CDR2: SGHDT and YYEEEE. V was pared by 1 base and J by 9 bases, with 11 bases of the junction left unmatched. Variable domain in full (rest from reference TRBV5-6 and TRBJ2-1): DAGVTQSPTHLIKTRGQQVTLRCSPKSGHDTVSWYQQALGQGPQFIFQYYEEEERQRGNFPDRFSGHQFPNYSSELNVNALLLGDSALYLCASSLSSLAGGPTEQFFGPGTRLTVL.

The J gene is TRBJ2-1, the V gene TRBV30; TRBD2 might be the D (6 bases). In germline, CDR1 is GTSNPN, CDR2 SVGIG (reference sequence). The V gene lost 3 bases and the J gene lost 6 bases, with 12 bases spanning the gap. This CDR3 comprises 13 residues. The CDR3 loop reads CAWRNSGSNEQFF. The CDR3 bases are TGTGCCTGGAGAAATAGCGGTTCCAATGAGCAGTTCTTC.